The subject of this entry is one TCR beta chain. This entry is derived from a study of blood T cell repertoires in COVID-19. Study background: The study drew acute and convalescent COVID-19 samples from the United States, Italy and Spain. Sources were T cells, B-cell-depleted T cells, or PBMCs; the material itself was cDNA or gDNA.

As originally analysed: Amplification from reference gene primers served as the basis for estimated nucleated cell counts. Produced via immunoSEQ multiplex PCR; TCRdb's table is partial and in-frame only. V and J calls and clone size are those listed in that table; D and trimming were worked out from the DNA. Of around 160,000 clones listed, 88% are singletons. J lost 2 bases, V lost 5 bases, and 9 bases had no gene match. Looked up from germline, CDR1 is LNHDA and CDR2 is SQIVND (reference sequence). The CDR3 sequence is 17 residues long. The sequencing sample was made of peripheral blood. This chain connects TRBV19 to TRBJ2-1; 10 bases fit TRBD2. The origin of this receptor is a human donor in a cohort sampled during active COVID-19. The CDR3 coding sequence is TGTGCCAGTAGTCCCAGTTGGCTAGCGGGGGCCTACAATGAGCAGTTCTTC. It specifies CASSPSWLAGAYNEQFF.